A selection of T cell receptor beta chains follows, all from one sample in a study of blood T cell repertoires in COVID-19. Profiling relied on immunoSEQ multiplex PCR, and the TCRdb table lists in-frame clones only, not all of them. The profile shows fewer than 500,000 clones, roughly 91% of them singletons. Sequencing was carried out using peripheral blood. These receptor sequences come from a woman aged 25-40 years with acute or convalescent COVID-19. CDR3s include the opening cysteine and the closing phenylalanine or tryptophan. A D gene is named only where the DNA matches it firmly. Clone size appears in some rows only: once, few, many, or a class for an expanded clone.

16	TRBV4-1	TRBJ2-7	.	TRBD2	CASSQFSGGPYYEQYF	TGCGCCAGCAGCCAATTTAGCGGGGGGCCTTACTACGAGCAGTACTTC
16	TRBV18	TRBJ1-4	few	.	CASSPPGQPRGEKLFF	TGTGCCAGCTCACCACCGGGTCAGCCCCGGGGTGAAAAACTGTTTTTT
12	TRBV29-1	TRBJ2-3	few	.	CSVGGLSDTQYF	TGCAGCGTGGGGGGACTTTCAGATACGCAGTATTTT
11	TRBV29-1	TRBJ2-1	.	.	CSVENRNEQFF	TGCAGCGTTGAAAATCGCAATGAGCAGTTCTTC
14	TRBV19	TRBJ2-5	once	.	CASSHTISQETQYF	TGTGCCAGTAGTCATACCATCAGTCAAGAGACCCAGTACTTC
15	TRBV9	TRBJ1-1	once	.	CASSDYQGTGTEAFF	TGTGCCAGCAGCGATTACCAGGGGACGGGCACTGAAGCTTTCTTT
15	TRBV11-2	TRBJ1-1	.	.	CASSLARGMNTEAFF	TGTGCCAGCAGCTTAGCTAGGGGGATGAACACTGAAGCTTTCTTT
13	TRBV30	TRBJ1-1	.	TRBD1	CAWTGTGGFEAFF	TGTGCCTGGACAGGTACAGGGGGCTTCGAAGCTTTCTTT
15	TRBV5-1	TRBJ1-2	.	TRBD1	CASSPSGQIGPGYTF	TGCGCCAGCAGCCCCTCGGGACAGATCGGCCCCGGCTACACCTTC
13	TRBV29-1	TRBJ2-3	.	.	CSVVNYYTDTQYF	TGCAGCGTTGTCAACTATTACACAGATACGCAGTATTTT
18	TRBV6-4	TRBJ1-2	few	.	CASSPHLLTNRVNYGYTF	TGTGCCAGCAGTCCCCACCTACTCACCAACAGGGTTAACTATGGCTACACCTTC
11	TRBV24-1	TRBJ2-1	.	.	CATSEGLGQFF	TGTGCCACCAGTGAGGGGCTGGGGCAGTTCTTC
14	TRBV19	TRBJ1-1	.	TRBD1	CASSIDRVGTEAFF	TGTGCCAGTAGTATCGACAGGGTAGGAACTGAAGCTTTCTTT
15	TRBV24-1	TRBJ1-5	.	.	CATSDLSGRDQPQHF	TGTGCCACCAGTGATTTATCCGGGAGGGATCAGCCCCAGCATTTT
16	TRBV4-1	TRBJ2-7	.	.	CASSQGGFEGPYEQYF	TGCGCCAGCAGCCAAGGCGGTTTTGAGGGTCCCTACGAGCAGTACTTC
11	TRBV20-1	TRBJ2-3	.	.	CSASKGGTQYF	TGCAGTGCTAGCAAGGGAGGTACGCAGTATTTT
13	TRBV30	TRBJ2-3	.	TRBD1	CALTGAGTDTQYF	TGTGCCCTAACAGGGGCTGGCACAGATACGCAGTATTTT
13	TRBV12-3/TRBV12-4	TRBJ2-1	.	.	CASSLGPYNEQFF	TGTGCCAGCAGTTTAGGGCCATACAATGAGCAGTTCTTC
17	TRBV5-1	TRBJ2-3	once	TRBD2	CASSTGTSGGAVDTQYF	TGCGCCAGCAGCACAGGGACTAGCGGGGGGGCCGTCGATACGCAGTATTTT
15	TRBV11-2	TRBJ2-5	.	TRBD2	CASSTQRGPRETQYF	TGTGCCAGCAGCACCCAGCGGGGGCCAAGGGAGACCCAGTACTTC
14	TRBV15	TRBJ1-1	.	.	CATSGAWGSTEAFF	TGTGCCACCAGCGGGGCTTGGGGCAGCACTGAAGCTTTCTTT
12	TRBV29-1	TRBJ2-7	once	.	CSVVGEIREQYF	TGCAGCGTTGTAGGGGAAATTCGTGAGCAGTACTTC
13	TRBV14	TRBJ2-4	once	.	CASSRNRVNIQYF	TGTGCCAGCAGCAGAAACAGGGTAAACATTCAGTACTTC
13	TRBV15	TRBJ1-1	.	.	CATSREGTGSAFF	TGTGCCACCAGCAGAGAAGGAACGGGGTCCGCTTTCTTT
14	TRBV2	TRBJ1-4	.	.	CASRKQGNGEKLFF	TGTGCCAGCAGGAAACAGGGTAACGGGGAAAAACTGTTTTTT
15	TRBV5-1	TRBJ2-2	.	.	CASSLWQAYTGELFF	TGCGCCAGCAGCCTGTGGCAGGCCTACACCGGGGAGCTGTTTTTT
15	TRBV4-2	TRBJ2-3	.	TRBD2	CASRSSGGASDTQYF	TGTGCCAGCAGGTCTAGCGGGGGGGCCTCAGATACGCAGTATTTT
13	TRBV7-9	TRBJ1-1	.	TRBD1	CASSDRGRTEAFF	TGTGCCAGCAGCGACAGGGGGCGAACTGAAGCTTTCTTT
14	TRBV11-1	TRBJ2-5	.	.	CASPVEQGGETQYF	TGTGCCAGCCCGGTAGAGCAGGGGGGAGAGACCCAGTACTTC
12	TRBV12-3/TRBV12-4	TRBJ2-7	.	.	CASSTGPYEQYF	TGTGCCAGCAGCACAGGCCCCTACGAGCAGTACTTC
23	TRBV9	TRBJ2-3	.	TRBD2	CASSVTPMVLGAGHRRITDTQYF	TGTGCCAGCAGCGTAACCCCCATGGTGTTGGGAGCGGGGCACCGTAGAATCACAGATACGCAGTATTTT
15	TRBV4-1	TRBJ2-7	.	.	CASSQDLAGYYEQYF	TGCGCCAGCAGCCAAGATCTGGCGGGGTACTACGAGCAGTACTTC
21	TRBV12-5	TRBJ2-1	.	.	CASGLFLRRDRPGEAYNEQFF	TGTGCTAGTGGTTTGTTTCTGCGGAGGGACAGACCGGGCGAAGCCTACAATGAGCAGTTCTTC
16	TRBV3-1/TRBV3-2	TRBJ2-7	.	.	CASSPGLRQPSYEQYF	TGTGCCAGCAGCCCAGGACTTCGACAACCCTCCTACGAGCAGTACTTC
16	TRBV12-2	TRBJ1-4	.	.	CASRVAGRITNEKLFF	TGTGCAAGTCGCGTCGCAGGGAGGATCACTAATGAAAAACTGTTTTTT
19	TRBV10-2	TRBJ1-5	.	TRBD1	CASSSGGEKITRSNQPQHF	TGCGCCAGCAGTTCAGGGGGCGAGAAGATTACTCGGAGCAATCAGCCCCAGCATTTT
16	TRBV18	TRBJ2-3	.	TRBD2	CASSRTSGGYTDTQYF	TGTGCCAGCTCTCGGACTAGCGGGGGCTACACAGATACGCAGTATTTT
16	TRBV6-2/TRBV6-3	TRBJ1-2	.	TRBD1	CASSKLRDSTIYGYTF	TGTGCCAGCAGTAAACTCCGGGACAGCACTATCTATGGCTACACCTTC
16	TRBV5-6	TRBJ1-1	.	TRBD1	CASSLFVRQGNTEAFF	TGTGCCAGCAGCTTATTCGTGCGACAGGGGAACACTGAAGCTTTCTTT
15	TRBV27	TRBJ2-5	.	TRBD2	CASSLSAGFGETQYF	TGTGCCAGCAGTTTATCAGCGGGGTTTGGGGAGACCCAGTACTTC
13	TRBV29-1	TRBJ2-7	.	TRBD1	CSVLTGASYEQYF	TGCAGCGTTTTGACAGGGGCCTCCTACGAGCAGTACTTC
15	TRBV5-1	TRBJ1-6	.	.	CASRGEDSYNSPLHF	TGCGCGAGTCGCGGGGAGGACTCCTATAATTCACCCCTCCACTTT
15	TRBV6-5	TRBJ1-1	.	.	CASSSVGGSNTEAFF	TGTGCCAGCAGTTCCGTGGGGGGGTCAAATACTGAAGCTTTCTTT
15	TRBV6-5	TRBJ1-1	.	.	CASSYRTTGNTEAFF	TGTGCCAGCAGTTACCGTACGACAGGGAACACTGAAGCTTTCTTT
14	TRBV7-9	TRBJ2-7	.	TRBD1	CAGSKQGGSYEQYF	TGTGCCGGCAGCAAACAGGGGGGCTCCTACGAGCAGTACTTC
13	TRBV24-1	TRBJ2-3	.	.	CATTGESTDTQYF	TGTGCCACCACAGGGGAATCCACAGATACGCAGTATTTT
16	TRBV27	TRBJ2-7	.	.	CASSLTYPPGGYEQYF	TGTGCCAGCAGTTTAACGTATCCCCCCGGGGGATACGAGCAGTACTTC
13	TRBV2	TRBJ1-2	.	.	CASSSTDSYGYTF	TGTGCCAGCAGTTCTACTGACAGCTATGGCTACACCTTC
20	TRBV30	TRBJ1-4	.	TRBD1	CAWSVYVPTGKIWKVEKLFF	TGTGCCTGGAGTGTCTATGTCCCGACAGGGAAGATCTGGAAGGTTGAAAAACTGTTTTTT
14	TRBV2	TRBJ2-3	.	.	CASIGHPSTDTQYF	TGTGCCAGCATTGGACACCCCAGCACAGATACGCAGTATTTT
13	TRBV2	TRBJ2-1	.	TRBD2	CASLAGARNEQFF	TGTGCCAGCCTAGCGGGGGCTCGCAATGAGCAGTTCTTC
13	TRBV12-3/TRBV12-4	TRBJ1-1	.	.	CASSLGGGTEAFF	TGTGCCAGCAGCCTGGGGGGGGGCACTGAAGCTTTCTTT
18	TRBV14	TRBJ2-7	.	.	CASSQDDMDRRIPYEQYF	TGTGCCAGCAGCCAGGACGACATGGACAGAAGAATTCCATACGAGCAGTACTTC